The 30 T cell receptor beta chains below come from one sample, sequenced in a study of blood T cells in healthy people across ages. It was with a sample-barcoded 5' primer and a J-beta primer mix that a second PCR of roughly 7 to 12 cycles was run. TCRdb reprocessed the 5' RACE reads via MiXCR and lists one record per CDR3 protein. The sample consists of about 620,000 distinct CDR3 sequences, over 40% of them appearing once. Material for sequencing was blood. These receptors all stem from a woman aged 80 or older in good health.

This rearrangement joins TRBV28 to TRBJ2-1, with D possibly matching TRBD2 (5 bases). Germline values: CDR1 MDHEN, CDR2 SYDVKM. V dropped 7 bases and J dropped 1 base, with 14 bases sitting between them. The CDR3 sequence is 15 residues long. This CDR3 is CASTPGVGSYNEQFF. In DNA, the CDR3 is TGTGCCAGCACCCCCGGGGTAGGGTCCTACAATGAGCAGTTCTTC.

Concerning this clonotype itself: Sequence at one end of the junction differs from germline and may be a read error. The chain carries TRBV11-2 and TRBJ2-3, with D tentatively TRBD1 (6 bases). Germline CDR1 reads SGHAT; CDR2 reads FQNNGV. CDR3 length equals 14 residues. CDR3 DNA: TGTGCCGGCAGGCATCCGACAGGCCCAGATACGCAGTATTTT. Protein: CAGRHPTGPDTQYF.

The chain joins TRBV6-1 to TRBJ2-7, with 12 bases matching TRBD1. This CDR3 is built from 19 residues. Germline V lookup: CDR1 MNHNS, CDR2 SASEGT. J lost 7 bases, V lost 5 bases, and 21 bases had no gene match. The CDR3: CASSHGPMIRDRGRNEQYF. The CDR3 DNA sequence: TGTGCCAGCAGTCATGGACCGATGATCCGGGACAGGGGGCGAAATGAGCAGTACTTC.

A note on this clonotype: A much larger clone sits a single nucleotide away, making a read error possible. This rearrangement joins TRBV29-1 to TRBJ2-1, with D perhaps matching TRBD1 (8 bases). The CDR3 loop spans 13 amino acids. The germline CDR1 and CDR2 sequences are SQVTM and ANQGSEA. The CDR3 spells CSVRTGTKNEQLF. Written as DNA, the CDR3 is TGCAGCGTTCGGACAGGGACTAAAAATGAGCAGTTGTTC.

The chain carries TRBV7-2 and TRBJ2-5; D could derive from TRBD1 or TRBD2 (5 bases each). Germline loops: CDR1 SGHTA, CDR2 FQGNSA. The CDR3 extends over 15 amino acids. V was shortened by 3 bases and J by 1 base, with 12 bases between the two germline ends. The CDR3 loop reads CASSFDGTVQETQYF. The CDR3 DNA reads TGTGCCAGCAGCTTCGACGGGACGGTCCAAGAGACCCAGTACTTC. The complete variable domain, with remaining parts taken from reference TRBV7-2 and TRBJ2-5, reads GAGVSQSPSNKVTEKGKDVELRCDPISGHTALYWYRQSLGQGLEFLIYFQGNSAPDKSGLPSDRFSAERTGGSVSTLTIQRTQQEDSAVYLCASSFDGTVQETQYFGPGTRLLVL.

This chain links TRBV20-1 with TRBJ2-3; D is unclear. The germline V and J ends were trimmed by 3 bases and 3 bases, with 7 bases remaining between them. CDR3 length: 12 amino acids. Germline CDR1 reads DFQATT; CDR2 reads SNEGSKA (reference sequence). The CDR3: CSARSTTDTQYF. CDR3 sequence (DNA): TGCAGTGCTAGGTCGACGACAGATACGCAGTATTTT.

Concerning this clonotype: This may come from a read error, since a much larger clone is one base off. The chain couples TRBV6-1 to TRBJ2-3, with D perhaps matching TRBD2 (6 bases). CDR3 size: 14 residues. Germline CDR1 is MNHNS and CDR2 is SASEGT. Here the CDR3 reads CATKEGWGTDPQYF. DNA of the CDR3: TGTGCCACCAAGGAGGGCTGGGGCACAGATCCGCAGTATTTT.

The J gene is TRBJ2-5, the V gene TRBV3-1; D is perhaps TRBD1 (6 bases). The CDR3 sequence is 14 residues long. Trimming stripped 7 bases from V and 4 bases from J, with 16 bases between. Germline assignment: CDR1 LGHDT and CDR2 YNNKEL (reference sequence). The CDR3: CASKGQPLVETQYF. In DNA form, the CDR3 reads TGTGCCAGCAAAGGACAGCCACTTGTAGAGACCCAGTACTTC.

This clonotype occurred a few times. The V call is TRBV19, the J call TRBJ2-7; the match to TRBD1 covers 10 bases. V shed 4 bases, J shed 6 bases, and the junction held 9 bases outside the gene matches. The germline CDR1 and CDR2 sequences are LNHDA and SQIVND (reference sequence). The CDR3 consists of 15 residues. Written as DNA, the CDR3 is TGTGCCAGTAGTAGATCCCGGGACAGGGGATCCGAGCAGTACTTC. Its translation is CASSRSRDRGSEQYF. Full variable domain (outside the CDR3, taken from reference TRBV19 and TRBJ2-7): DGGITQSPKYLFRKEGQNVTLSCEQNLNHDAMYWYRQDPGQGLRLIYYSQIVNDFQKGDIAEGYSVSREKKESFPLTVTSAQKNPTAFYLCASSRSRDRGSEQYFGPGTRLTVT.

Of note for this clonotype: A much larger clone lies a single base off, so this may be a read error. The V gene is TRBV20-1, the J gene TRBJ2-1; possible D gene TRBD2, 6 bases. This CDR3 comprises 12 residues. V lost 4 bases, J lost 9 bases, and 13 bases lay in between. Germline V CDR1 and CDR2: DFQATT, SNEGSKA (reference sequence). The CDR3 sequence is CSAKGTGSEQFF. For the CDR3, the DNA is TGCAGTGCTAAAGGGACTGGTAGTGAGCAGTTCTTC.

With regard to this clonotype: This sequence may be a read error, since a much larger clone differs from it by one base. The chain combines TRBV12-3 or TRBV12-4 with TRBJ2-1, with a possible D match to TRBD2 (6 bases). The CDR3 has 14 amino acids. The V end was cut by 5 bases, the J end by 13 bases, with 21 bases between. CDR3 region: CASSLGGPVETQFF. CDR3 DNA: TGTGCCAGCAGTCTCGGGGGTCCGGTCGAGACCCAGTTCTTC.

This clonotype was found many times. The chain joins TRBV28 to TRBJ2-1; possibly TRBD2 for D (6 bases). The V gene's germline CDR1 is MDHEN and CDR2 SYDVKM. V shed 2 bases and J shed 7 bases, with 12 bases lying between them. This CDR3 is 14 amino acids long. In DNA, the CDR3 is TGTGCCAGCAGTTTAGGGACTCCGATGAATGAGCAGTTCTTC. Translation gives CASSLGTPMNEQFF.

The table lists this clonotype with a few counts. The chain recombines TRBV29-1 with TRBJ2-3, with 8 positions matching TRBD2. CDR1 SQVTM and CDR2 ANQGSEA come from the germline V gene. After removal of 5 bases from V and 1 base from J, the junction contained 5 bases not matched to a gene. The CDR3 contains 14 residues. DNA of the CDR3: TGCAGCGTTAGTAGGCGGGAGGGCACAGATACGCAGTATTTT. Translating gives CSVSRREGTDTQYF.

This clonotype was recorded once. V usage is TRBV10-3 and J usage is TRBJ2-3, with D unclear. Germline-derived CDR1 and CDR2 are ENHRY and SYGVKD. The CDR3 sequence is 11 residues long. V lost 0 bases, J lost 12 bases, and 7 bases lay in between. CDR3 DNA sequence: TGTGCCATCAGTGAGTCTTTAGCCCAGTATTTT. Encoded protein: CAISESLAQYF.

V gene TRBV21-1 combines with J gene TRBJ2-4. TRBV21-1 is tagged as a pseudogene. The CDR3 extends over 18 amino acids. DNA of the CDR3: TGTGCCAGCAGCAAAGGCTGTCGCACGACCCTAGCCAAAAACATTCAGTACTTC. Translation gives CASSKGCRTTLAKNIQYF.

V and J are TRBV2 and TRBJ1-6, with D perhaps TRBD1 (6 bases). The CDR3 loop spans 16 amino acids. Trimming removed 5 bases from V and 10 bases from J, with 21 bases in between. Germline V gives CDR1 SNHLY, CDR2 FYNNEI. The CDR3 nucleotides read TGTGCCAGCAGTAAAGGCCGCACGGACAGTACCTCACCCCTCCACTTT. Its protein product is CASSKGRTDSTSPLHF.

Many counts were recorded for this clonotype. J is TRBJ2-1 and V is TRBV6-2 or TRBV6-3; weak D call: TRBD2 (5 bases). V lost 5 bases to trimming and J lost 3 bases, with 8 bases between them. This CDR3 region has 13 residues. Germline CDR1 MNHEY, CDR2 SVGEGT. In DNA, the CDR3 is TGTGCCAGCAGTCCCCGGGACTACAATGAGCAGTTCTTC. Translating it yields CASSPRDYNEQFF.

This clonotype was observed many times. The chain uses TRBV12-3 or TRBV12-4 and TRBJ2-7, with D possibly being TRBD2 (5 bases). The CDR3 contains 12 residues. The V end was cut by 0 bases, the J end by 7 bases, with 7 bases between. CDR3: CASSLARREQYF. In DNA form, the CDR3 reads TGTGCCAGCAGTTTAGCGAGGAGGGAGCAGTACTTC.

The sample holds a few counts of this clonotype. The chain links TRBV20-1 to TRBJ2-3; D possibly corresponds to TRBD2 (5 bases). Trimming removed 1 base at V and 4 bases at J, with 15 bases between. Germline V gene data show CDR1 as DFQATT and CDR2 as SNEGSKA (reference sequence). The CDR3 consists of 15 residues. The CDR3 reads CSARVATIFADTQYF. Here the CDR3 DNA reads TGCAGTGCTAGAGTAGCGACTATTTTCGCAGATACGCAGTATTTT.

The chain couples TRBV5-6 to TRBJ1-2; D unresolved. This CDR3 comprises 11 residues. Between the trimmed V and J ends, which lost 3 bases and 11 bases, there was a span of 11 bases. Germline-derived CDR1 and CDR2 are SGHDT and YYEEEE. The CDR3 loop reads CASSSTVVYTF. The DNA for the CDR3 is TGTGCCAGCAGCTCGACGGTGGTATACACCTTC. The variable domain in full, completed from reference TRBV5-6 and TRBJ1-2, reads DAGVTQSPTHLIKTRGQQVTLRCSPKSGHDTVSWYQQALGQGPQFIFQYYEEEERQRGNFPDRFSGHQFPNYSSELNVNALLLGDSALYLCASSSTVVYTFGSGTRLTVV.

As for this clonotype: This may come from a read error, since a much larger clone is one base off. The rearrangement links TRBV12-3 or TRBV12-4 to TRBJ2-3; weak D call: TRBD2 (5 bases). V dropped 7 bases and J dropped 0 bases, with 14 bases sitting between them. The CDR3 is 15 amino acids. CDR3 region: CASTPLDSSTDTQYF. The CDR3 DNA reads TGTGCCAGCACCCCCTTGGACTCGAGCACAGATACGCAGTATTTT.

This clonotype was seen once. The CDR3 is CASTQRGVTDTQYF. The CDR3 DNA reads as TGTGCCAGCACCCAAAGGGGGGTGACAGATACGCAGTATTTT. The chain uses TRBV12-3 or TRBV12-4 and TRBJ2-3; D possibly uses TRBD1 or TRBD2 (6 bases each). V dropped 7 bases and J dropped 3 bases, with 14 bases sitting between them. This CDR3 spans 14 amino acids.

This clonotype was detected only a few times. V and J are TRBV2 and TRBJ1-1; D uncertain. The germline V gene encodes CDR1 SNHLY and CDR2 FYNNEI. V was pared by 6 bases and J by 3 bases, with 11 bases between. The CDR3 spans 13 residues. CDR3 in DNA: TGTGCCAGCAGCCCCGAATGGGACACTGAAGCTTTCTTT. Amino acids: CASSPEWDTEAFF.

In regard to this clonotype: A much larger clonotype is one base distant, so this may be a read error. The genes are TRBV6-5 and TRBJ2-5; TRBD2 might be the D (5 bases). There are 14 residues in the CDR3. CDR1 MNHEY and CDR2 SVGAGI come from the germline V gene. The CDR3 nucleotides are TGTGCCGGCAGTTCTGCGGACTTTCAAGAGACCCAGTACTTC. This gives the protein CAGSSADFQETQYF.

This clonotype has more than one count but fewer than ten. The gene calls are TRBV7-9 and TRBJ2-4; 16 nucleotides line up with TRBD2. Germline CDR1 and CDR2: SEHNR and FQNEAQ (reference sequence). The V gene end was trimmed by 5 bases and the J gene end by 7 bases; junction bases not matched to a gene: 8. There are 17 residues in the CDR3. CDR3 residues: CASSGGTSGRAGNIQYF. The CDR3 coding sequence is TGTGCCAGCAGCGGCGGGACTAGCGGGAGGGCCGGGAACATTCAGTACTTC.

This clonotype has only a few counts. A read error is possible here, since a much larger clone lies one base away. J is TRBJ2-7 and V is TRBV27; no clear D gene. Germline assignment: CDR1 MNHEY and CDR2 SMNVEV (reference sequence). Trimming left V 6 bases short and J 7 bases short, with 19 bases between. The CDR3 is made up of 14 amino acids. The CDR3 is CASSPASDAVEQYF. CDR3 sequence (DNA): TGTGCCAGCAGCCCCGCGTCAGATGCTGTTGAGCAGTACTTC.

This clonotype was seen ten or more times. J is TRBJ2-7 and V is TRBV5-1, with 8 bases matching TRBD1. V lost 5 bases to trimming and J lost 2 bases; unmatched junction nucleotides: 12. Germline loops: CDR1 SGHRS, CDR2 YFSETQ. This CDR3 has 16 amino acids. The CDR3: CASSSVAGGFPYEQYF. The CDR3 DNA reads TGCGCCAGCAGTTCGGTTGCAGGGGGCTTTCCCTACGAGCAGTACTTC.

The chain carries TRBV29-1 and TRBJ2-5; D unresolved. The CDR3 is made up of 14 amino acids. V lost 4 bases to trimming and J lost 1 base, with 13 bases between them. The germline gives CDR1 SQVTM, CDR2 ANQGSEA. CDR3 bases: TGCAGCGTTGTAGGCCGGCTACGCCAAGAGACCCAGTACTTC. Its protein product is CSVVGRLRQETQYF.

V usage is TRBV27 and J usage is TRBJ2-3, with 15 bases that match TRBD2. The CDR3 covers 20 residues. After removal of 7 bases from V and 3 bases from J, the junction contained 17 bases not matched to a gene. Germline V lookup: CDR1 MNHEY, CDR2 SMNVEV (reference sequence). CDR3 amino acids: CASTQGRGGLAGGGTDTQYF. DNA of the CDR3: TGTGCCAGCACCCAGGGACGCGGCGGACTAGCGGGAGGGGGAACAGATACGCAGTATTTT.

As concerns this clonotype: A much larger clone differs by one base, so this may be a read error. The chain couples TRBV9 to TRBJ1-2, with D hard to call. V was clipped by 6 bases and J by 3 bases, with 9 bases between them. CDR1 SGDLS and CDR2 YYNGEE come from the germline V gene. The CDR3 is made up of 12 amino acids. The CDR3 sequence: CASKRVDYGYTF. Written as DNA, the CDR3 is TGTGCCAGCAAAAGGGTTGACTATGGCTACACCTTC. Full variable domain (outside the CDR3, taken from reference TRBV9 and TRBJ1-2): DSGVTQTPKHLITATGQRVTLRCSPRSGDLSVYWYQQSLDQGLQFLIQYYNGEERAKGNILERFSAQQFPDLHSELNLSSLELGDSALYFCASKRVDYGYTFGSGTRLTVV.